This is a list of T cell receptor beta chains from one sample in a study of T cells in Graves' hyperthyroidism and ophthalmopathy. One entry per CDR3 protein results from TCRdb running MiXCR on the multiplex PCR reads. The sample contains 450,000 to 650,000 distinct CDR3 sequences, 17% of which appear only once. The sequenced material came from blood. These receptor sequences come from a woman between 18 and 30 years old with Graves' ophthalmopathy. CDR3s include the opening cysteine and the closing phenylalanine or tryptophan. D genes are given only for firm matches. Clone size is given for some rows only: seen once, a few or many times, or a class if the clone is expanded.

TRBJ1-1,.,TRBV7-9,many,TGTGCCAGCAGTCAGGGCGGGGTAATAAACACTGAAGCTTTCTTT,CASSQGGVINTEAFF
TRBJ2-7,.,TRBV12-3/TRBV12-4,few,TGTGCCAGCAGTTTTACGTCGGGATTCTCCTACGAGCAGTACTTC,CASSFTSGFSYEQYF
TRBJ2-1,TRBD2,TRBV28,.,TGTGCCAGCAGTTTATGGCAACTAGCGGGGGGGCCGGTTGAGCAGTTCTTC,CASSLWQLAGGPVEQFF
TRBJ1-5,.,TRBV28,once,TGTGCCAGCAGTCCGACAGAGGATCAGCCCCAGCATTTT,CASSPTEDQPQHF
TRBJ2-7,.,TRBV5-1,many,TGCGCCAGCAGGCCGGGACCAACCAACTACGAGCAGTACTTC,CASRPGPTNYEQYF
TRBJ1-1,TRBD1,TRBV4-1,many,TGCGCCAGCAGCGAGATCGGACAGGGGGTGAACACTGAAGCTTTCTTT,CASSEIGQGVNTEAFF
TRBJ1-4,.,TRBV20-1,.,TGCAGTGCTACTAATTTTGGGGGCACTAATGAAAAACTGTTTTTT,CSATNFGGTNEKLFF
TRBJ1-1,.,TRBV18,few,TGTGCCAGCTCACCACGGGGAGGACGGGGCATCACTGAAGCTTTCTTT,CASSPRGGRGITEAFF
TRBJ1-5,.,TRBV6-1,few,TGTGCCAGCAGTGAAGTCCAGGGTTTTTCGGATAGCAATCAGCCCCAGCATTTT,CASSEVQGFSDSNQPQHF
TRBJ1-2,.,TRBV25-1,once,TGTGCCAGCAGTGAATTCTTCGGCGGCGCCGAAGAAGGCTACACCTTC,CASSEFFGGAEEGYTF
TRBJ2-7,TRBD2,TRBV6-1,many,TGTGCCAGCAGTTCACCTAGCGGACAATCCTACGAGCAGTACTTC,CASSSPSGQSYEQYF
TRBJ1-1,.,TRBV11-3,many,TGTGCCAGCAGCTCGCGGATGGCGATTGAAGCTTTCTTT,CASSSRMAIEAFF
TRBJ2-1,TRBD2,TRBV9,.,TGTGCCAGCAGCGCCCCCTTGGCGGGGGTCAATGAGCAGTTCTTC,CASSAPLAGVNEQFF
TRBJ2-3,TRBD2,TRBV13,many,TGTGCCAGCAGCGCGGGACTAGCGGACACAGATACGCAGTATTTT,CASSAGLADTDTQYF
TRBJ2-1,TRBD2,TRBV7-9,many,TGTGCCAGCAGCTTCCGACTAGCGGGGAGCTCCTACAATGAGCAGTTCTTC,CASSFRLAGSSYNEQFF
TRBJ1-2,TRBD1,TRBV12-3/TRBV12-4,many,TGTGCCAGCAGTTTATCGGGCAGGGGGTACGACTATGGCTACACCTTC,CASSLSGRGYDYGYTF
TRBJ2-5,.,TRBV5-1,few,TGCGCCAGCAGCCCCGGCGGGGAGGAGACCCAGTACTTC,CASSPGGEETQYF
TRBJ2-3,.,TRBV11-2,many,TGTGCCAGCAGCCCCACGAATACGCAGTATTTT,CASSPTNTQYF
TRBJ2-5,TRBD2,TRBV3-1,many,TGTGCCAGCAGAGGACTAGCTACAGAGACCCAGTACTTC,CASRGLATETQYF
TRBJ2-7,.,TRBV7-2,.,TGTGCCAGCAGCTTAGGGGCAGGGATGTACGAGCAGTACTTC,CASSLGAGMYEQYF
TRBJ2-7,.,TRBV20-1,many,TGCAGTGCTAGAGATTCCTGGCAGGGGCCATACTACGAGCAGTACTTC,CSARDSWQGPYYEQYF
TRBJ2-3,.,TRBV18,many,TGTGCCAGCTCACCAAAACTATCCCCAGATACGCAGTATTTT,CASSPKLSPDTQYF
TRBJ1-4,.,TRBV10-3,few,TGTGCCATCAGTGAGCCAGGGCTAAATGAAAAACTGTTTTTT,CAISEPGLNEKLFF
TRBJ1-2,.,TRBV28,many,TGTGCCAGCAGTCCCCCAGGGACATACTATGGCTACACCTTC,CASSPPGTYYGYTF
TRBJ1-2,.,TRBV15,many,TGTGCCACCAGCAGCCGCAACTATGGCTACACCTTC,CATSSRNYGYTF
TRBJ2-3,.,TRBV6-2/TRBV6-3,.,TGTGCCAGCAGTTATACGCAGGGAACAGATACGCAGTATTTT,CASSYTQGTDTQYF
TRBJ2-5,.,TRBV7-6,.,TGTGCCAGCAGTGACAGTTTAGAGACCCAGTACTTC,CASSDSLETQYF
TRBJ2-7,TRBD1,TRBV28,many,TGTGCCAGCAGCCAGATGGGACAGGGGGTGGACGAGCAGTACTTC,CASSQMGQGVDEQYF